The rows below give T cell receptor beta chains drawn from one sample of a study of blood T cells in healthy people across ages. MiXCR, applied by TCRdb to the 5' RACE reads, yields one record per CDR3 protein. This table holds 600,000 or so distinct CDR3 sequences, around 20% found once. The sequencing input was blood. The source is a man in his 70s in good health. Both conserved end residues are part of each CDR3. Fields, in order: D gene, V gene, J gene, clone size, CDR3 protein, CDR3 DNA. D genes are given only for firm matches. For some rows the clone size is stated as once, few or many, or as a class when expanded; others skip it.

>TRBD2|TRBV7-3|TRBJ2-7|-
CTSSLAGGSSYVQYF
TGTACCAGCAGCTTAGCGGGAGGGAGCTCCTACGTGCAGTACTTC
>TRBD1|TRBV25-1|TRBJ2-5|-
CASSESHRGYQETQYF
TGTGCCAGCAGTGAATCGCACAGGGGATACCAAGAGACCCAGTACTTC
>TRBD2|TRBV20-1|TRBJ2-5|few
CSARSGSAGVLETQYF
TGCAGTGCTAGGTCCGGGTCAGCGGGAGTATTGGAGACCCAGTACTTC
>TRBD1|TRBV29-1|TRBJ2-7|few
CSVFRDRGHEQYF
TGCAGCGTCTTCCGGGACAGGGGCCACGAGCAGTACTTC
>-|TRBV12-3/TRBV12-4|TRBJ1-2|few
CASSLAGRGWFGYTF
TGTGCCAGCAGTTTAGCGGGACGGGGCTGGTTTGGCTACACCTTC
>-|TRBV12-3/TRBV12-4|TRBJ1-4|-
CASSFPGANEKLFF
TGTGCCAGCAGTTTCCCAGGGGCGAATGAAAAACTGTTTTTT
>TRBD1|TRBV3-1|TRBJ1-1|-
CAGSPSGTAKTEAFF
TGTGCCGGCAGCCCGTCCGGGACAGCGAAGACTGAAGCTTTCTTT
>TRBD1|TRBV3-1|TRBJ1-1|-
CASSPRQGEVTEAFF
TGTGCCAGCAGCCCCCGACAGGGGGAAGTCACTGAAGCTTTCTTT
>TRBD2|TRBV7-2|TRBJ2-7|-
CASSPTSGSCEQYF
TGTGCCAGCAGCCCGACTAGCGGGAGTTGCGAGCAGTACTTC
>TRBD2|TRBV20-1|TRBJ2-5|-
CSAREGRASGRETQYF
TGCAGTGCTAGAGAGGGTCGGGCTAGCGGGAGAGAGACCCAGTACTTC
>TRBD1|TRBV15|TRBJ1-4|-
CATSKTYGTGDEKLFF
TGTGCCACCAGCAAAACCTACGGGACAGGGGATGAAAAACTGTTTTTT
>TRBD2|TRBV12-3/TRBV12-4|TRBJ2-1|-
CASSRQREGTYDEQFF
TGTGCCAGCAGTCGGCAGCGGGAGGGTACATACGATGAGCAGTTCTTC
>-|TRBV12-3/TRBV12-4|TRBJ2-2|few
CASSFPSRSLATGELFF
TGTGCCAGCAGTTTCCCCTCTAGAAGCCTTGCCACCGGGGAGCTGTTTTTT
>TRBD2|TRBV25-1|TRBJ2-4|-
CASGQTSGTKNIQYF
TGTGCCAGCGGACAGACTAGCGGGACCAAAAACATTCAGTACTTC
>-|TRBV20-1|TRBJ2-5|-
CSVRGGNQETQYF
TGCAGTGTTCGAGGGGGGAACCAAGAGACCCAGTACTTC
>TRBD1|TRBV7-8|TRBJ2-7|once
CASSRRDRAYEQYF
TGTGCCAGCAGCCGCCGGGACAGGGCCTACGAGCAGTACTTC
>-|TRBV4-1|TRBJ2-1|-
CASSQDSNEQFF
TGCGCCAGCAGCCAAGATTCCAATGAGCAGTTCTTC
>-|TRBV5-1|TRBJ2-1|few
CASKADYYYNEQFF
TGCGCCAGCAAGGCGGACTATTACTACAATGAGCAGTTCTTC
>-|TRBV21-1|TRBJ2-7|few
CASSHPGQRSPRGYEQYF
TGTGCCAGCAGCCACCCGGGACAGAGGTCCCCAAGAGGGTACGAGCAGTACTTC
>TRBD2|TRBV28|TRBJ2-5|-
CASSNRLAQETQYF
TGTGCCAGCAGTAACCGACTAGCCCAAGAGACCCAGTACTTC
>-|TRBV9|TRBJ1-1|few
CASSVVGSSLGTEAFF
TGTGCCAGCAGCGTAGTAGGCAGCAGTTTGGGCACTGAAGCTTTCTTT
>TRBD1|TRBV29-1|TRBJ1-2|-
CSVEAQGVGYGYTF
TGCAGCGTTGAAGCACAGGGGGTGGGGTATGGCTACACCTTC